Below, 7 T cell receptor beta chains from the same sample are listed, as sequenced in a study of molecular identifiers for immune sequencing clone quantification. TCRdb analysed the PCR reads with MiXCR anew, one entry per CDR3 protein. In the table there are about 40,000 distinct CDR3 sequences, 19% of which are singletons. Input material: naive CD8+ T cells from blood, with Jurkat cell RNA spiked in. Subset specified: FACS-sorted CD8+CD4-CCR7+CD45RA+ naive T cells. The receptors come from a human donor in good health. Some libraries in this study had Jurkat cell RNA spiked in.

This chain links TRBV19 with TRBJ2-3, with TRBD2 matching 7 bases. With V trimmed by 5 bases and J by 8 bases, 1 base remained unmatched. Germline CDR1 and CDR2: LNHDA and SQIVND (reference sequence). CDR3 size: 11 residues. The CDR3, as DNA: TGTGCCAGTAGTCCGGGAGGTACGCAGTATTTT. Residues: CASSPGGTQYF.

This clonotype was detected many times. J is TRBJ2-3 and V is TRBV6-5; D not certain. CDR1 and CDR2 (germline): MNHEY, SVGAGI. The CDR3 loop spans 16 amino acids. V was clipped by 7 bases and J by 2 bases, with 19 bases between them. The CDR3 is CASTNNPGYSTDTQYF. CDR3 nucleotides: TGTGCCAGCACAAACAACCCCGGATACTCCACAGATACGCAGTATTTT.

At least ten counts were recorded for this clonotype. The V gene is TRBV28, the J gene TRBJ2-3, with TRBD1 identical over 7 bases. Germline CDR1 is MDHEN and CDR2 is SYDVKM. V dropped 5 bases and J dropped 1; count of bases not matched to a gene: 3. The CDR3 contains 14 residues. CDR3 loop: CASSDRVGTDTQYF. The CDR3 DNA reads TGTGCCAGCAGTGACAGGGTAGGCACAGATACGCAGTATTTT. The full variable domain, with the rest looked up from reference TRBV28 and TRBJ2-3, is DVKVTQSSRYLVKRTGEKVFLECVQDMDHENMFWYRQDPGLGLRLIYFSYDVKMKEKGDIPEGYSVSREKKERFSLILESASTNQTSMYLCASSDRVGTDTQYFGPGTRLTVL.

This clonotype has at least ten counts. The CDR3 nucleotides are TGTGCCAGTAGTGTTAGCGTTGCTAGCACAGATACGCAGTATTTT. This gives the protein CASSVSVASTDTQYF. The J gene is TRBJ2-3, the V gene TRBV19; weak D call: TRBD2 (5 bases). Germline CDR1 reads LNHDA; CDR2 reads SQIVND (reference sequence). Trimming removed 5 bases at V and 0 bases at J, with 12 bases between. The CDR3 totals 15 residues.

In its sample, this clonotype was seen a few times. A single base separates this from a much larger clone, so it may be a read error. No conserved phenylalanine or tryptophan is present at the end of the CDR3, so a read error is the likely explanation. The chain carries TRBV27 and TRBJ2-1, with 7 bases identical to TRBD2. This CDR3 is built from 15 residues. V trimming: 2 bases; J trimming: 4 bases; junction bases outside the gene matches: 5. Germline CDR1 and CDR2: MNHEY and SMNVEV (reference sequence). CDR3 amino acids: CASSLAGEGYNEQFL. CDR3 bases: TGTGCCAGCAGTTTAGCGGGAGAAGGGTACAATGAGCAGTTCCTC.

This clonotype was observed at least ten times. The chain employs TRBV19 and TRBJ2-7; D may correspond to TRBD1 or TRBD2 (5 bases each). The CDR3 runs 14 residues. V was cut by 4 bases and J by 4 bases, with 14 bases left in between. Germline loops: CDR1 LNHDA, CDR2 SQIVND (reference sequence). Here the CDR3 reads CASSNGLGVYEQYF. In DNA, the CDR3 is TGTGCCAGTAGTAACGGTCTGGGGGTTTACGAGCAGTACTTC. The whole variable domain, remainder taken from reference TRBV19 and TRBJ2-7, is DGGITQSPKYLFRKEGQNVTLSCEQNLNHDAMYWYRQDPGQGLRLIYYSQIVNDFQKGDIAEGYSVSREKKESFPLTVTSAQKNPTAFYLCASSNGLGVYEQYFGPGTRLTVT.

This clonotype has a count of ten or more. The V gene is TRBV6-2 or TRBV6-3, the J gene TRBJ1-5; tentative D call: TRBD1 (5 bases). Germline lookup yields CDR1 MNHEY and CDR2 SVGEGT. The CDR3 length is 14 residues. V lost 7 bases, J lost 2 bases, and 12 bases lay in between. The CDR3 DNA follows: TGTGCCAGCAACATATGGGGGGGCAATCAGCCCCAGCATTTT. This encodes CASNIWGGNQPQHF.